A single sample gave rise to the 26 T cell receptor beta chains below, sequenced in a study of T cells in Graves' hyperthyroidism and ophthalmopathy. What was amplified from RNA transcripts were TCR beta CDR3 regions. HTBI primers were employed in a first-round RT-PCR of the TCR CDR3. TCRdb ran MiXCR on the multiplex PCR reads and lists one entry per CDR3 protein. This sample carries 350,000 to 500,000 distinct CDR3 sequences, about an eighth of them seen once, and the ten largest clones take about 5%. The sample taken for sequencing was blood. Receptors originate from a woman aged 18-30 years with Graves' hyperthyroidism.

The chain is built from TRBV6-2 or TRBV6-3 and TRBJ2-3, with a tentative D call TRBD1 (6 bases). The CDR3 length is 14 residues. CDR1 MNHEY and CDR2 SVGEGT come from the germline V gene. Trimming stripped 8 bases from V and 2 bases from J, with 14 bases between. CDR3 sequence reads: CASSGTPLTDTQYF. In DNA form, the CDR3 reads TGTGCCAGCTCCGGGACACCGCTCACAGATACGCAGTATTTT.

A word on this clonotype: A much larger clone differs by one base, so this may be a read error. The genes are TRBV28 and TRBJ2-3; 11 bases align to TRBD2. This CDR3 has 18 amino acids. Germline CDR1 and CDR2: MDHEN and SYDVKM. The CDR3 loop reads CASSVGLAGYYATDTRYF. Written as DNA, the CDR3 is TGTGCCAGCAGTGTCGGACTAGCGGGTTATTATGCCACAGATACGCGGTATTTT.

With respect to this clonotype: A single base separates this from a much larger clone, so it may be a read error. The chain employs TRBV28 and TRBJ1-5, with D tentatively TRBD1 (6 bases). V lost 6 bases, J lost 5 bases, and 20 bases lay in between. Per the germline V gene, CDR1 is MDHEN and CDR2 is SYDVKM. The CDR3 length is 16 residues. CDR3 nucleotides: TGTGCCAGCAGATACACACTTGGCAGGGGAGATCAGCCCCAGCATTTT. It encodes CASRYTLGRGDQPQHF.

This chain connects TRBV3-1 to TRBJ1-5, with D possibly TRBD1 on 6 matching bases. Looked up from germline, CDR1 is LGHDT and CDR2 is YNNKEL (reference sequence). Trimming took off 1 base at V and 4 bases at J, with 11 bases between the two ends. The CDR3 is 15 amino acids. The CDR3 loop reads CASSQGGTLNQPQHF. In DNA, the CDR3 is TGTGCCAGCAGCCAAGGTGGGACACTTAATCAGCCCCAGCATTTT.

This clonotype was detected many times. The V call is TRBV19, the J call TRBJ2-1; possible D gene TRBD2, 6 bases. The CDR3 length is 15 residues. The V end lost 5 bases, the J end lost 5 bases, and 16 bases lay between the germline ends. The germline V gene has CDR1 LNHDA and CDR2 SQIVND (reference sequence). The CDR3 spells CASSYGDLIDNEQFF. The CDR3 DNA reads as TGTGCCAGTAGTTACGGGGACTTAATCGACAATGAGCAGTTCTTC.

This clonotype was detected a few times. A much larger clone lies one base from this, so it may be a read error. The V and J genes are TRBV6-5 and TRBJ1-1; no reliable D call. CDR3 length: 14 residues. CDR1 MNHEY and CDR2 SVGAGI come from the germline V gene. Between the trimmed V and J ends, which lost 0 bases and 1 base, there was a span of 6 bases. The CDR3 DNA reads as TGTGCCAGCAGTTACTCATCAGCGAACACTGAAGCTTTCTTT. Translation: CASSYSSANTEAFF.

The V gene is TRBV9, the J gene TRBJ2-1; D is unresolved. Germline-derived CDR1 and CDR2 are SGDLS and YYNGEE. The germline V and J ends were trimmed by 3 bases and 9 bases, with 10 bases remaining between them. The CDR3 totals 12 residues. CDR3 in DNA: TGTGCCAGCAGCGCCTTAGGTTCTGAGCAGTTCTTC. The encoded protein is CASSALGSEQFF.

V is TRBV20-1 and J is TRBJ1-1; D remains ambiguous. The germline V gene encodes CDR1 DFQATT and CDR2 SNEGSKA (reference sequence). The CDR3 is 11 amino acids. Trimming removed 3 bases at V and 6 bases at J, with 8 bases between. In DNA form, the CDR3 reads TGCAGTGCTAGGCTAGGTCCTGAAGCTTTCTTT. Protein: CSARLGPEAFF.

This clonotype was seen more than once but under ten times. The junction does not match germline at one end; this may be a read error. The chain combines TRBV29-1 with TRBJ2-2; the match to TRBD1 covers 8 bases. The CDR3 runs to 15 residues. Germline V CDR1 and CDR2: SQVTM, ANQGSEA. The CDR3 loop is CSVEGQGRHTGELFF. The CDR3, as DNA: TGCAGCGTCGAAGGACAGGGAAGGCACACCGGGGAGCTGTTTTTT.

This clonotype was observed a handful of times. This sequence may be a read error, since a much larger clone differs from it by one base. The chain uses TRBV5-5 and TRBJ2-7; 10 bases align to TRBD1. Germline CDR1 reads SGHKS; CDR2 reads YYEKEE (reference sequence). This CDR3 is built from 15 residues. Losses at the gene ends were 0 bases for V and 3 bases for J; bases not matched to a gene: 3. The CDR3 region has the DNA TGTGCCAGCAGCTTGGTAGGACAGGGGGACTACGAGCAGTACTTC. Residues: CASSLVGQGDYEQYF.

In its sample, this clonotype was seen many times. The chain employs TRBV7-2 and TRBJ2-3; 7 positions match TRBD2. Per germline, CDR1 SGHTA and CDR2 FQGNSA. The V segment lost 3 bases and the J segment 6 bases; nucleotides outside the gene matches: 6. The CDR3 extends over 14 amino acids. CDR3 coding DNA: TGTGCCAGCAGCTTGGGAGGGGAGTGGGATACGCAGTATTTT. This sequence encodes CASSLGGEWDTQYF.

This clonotype came up many times. The chain links TRBV30 to TRBJ2-3, with D unresolved. The germline CDR1 and CDR2 sequences are GTSNPN and SVGIG (reference sequence). Trimming stripped 0 bases from V and 5 bases from J, with 6 bases between. This CDR3 has 12 residues. As DNA, the CDR3 is TGTGCCTGGAGTGTATCTCAAGATACGCAGTATTTT. This gives the protein CAWSVSQDTQYF. The whole variable domain, filled in from reference TRBV30 and TRBJ2-3, reads SQTIHQWPATLVQPVGSPLSLECTVEGTSNPNLYWYRQAAGRGLQLLFYSVGIGQISSEVPQNLSASRPQDRQFILSSKKLLLSDSGFYLCAWSVSQDTQYFGPGTRLTVL.

This clonotype has a count of ten or more. The V call is TRBV28, the J call TRBJ2-3; 11 nucleotides line up with TRBD2. The CDR3 extends over 16 amino acids. Germline CDR1 is MDHEN and CDR2 is SYDVKM. V dropped 2 bases and J dropped 2; count of bases not matched to a gene: 3. CDR3 sequence reads: CASSLGTSGHTDTQYF. In DNA form, the CDR3 reads TGTGCCAGCAGTTTAGGGACTAGCGGCCACACAGATACGCAGTATTTT.

The J gene is TRBJ1-1, the V gene TRBV5-1, with D unresolved. The V and J ends lost 2 bases and 5 bases respectively, with 10 bases between them. The CDR3 sequence is 13 residues long. Per the germline V gene, CDR1 is SGHRS and CDR2 is YFSETQ. The CDR3 spells CASSLPEGTEAFF. The CDR3, as DNA: TGCGCCAGCAGCTTACCCGAAGGGACTGAAGCTTTCTTT.

This clonotype was seen only a few times. The V call is TRBV9, the J call TRBJ2-1; 11 positions match TRBD2. Germline CDR1 and CDR2: SGDLS and YYNGEE. Trimming took 4 bases from V and 7 from J; bases not matched to a gene: 13. CDR3 length: 17 amino acids. This CDR3 reads CASSPGLAARFVNEQFF. DNA for the CDR3: TGTGCCAGCAGCCCGGGACTAGCGGCCCGGTTTGTTAATGAGCAGTTCTTC.

This clonotype was seen ten or more times. V and J are TRBV12-3 or TRBV12-4 and TRBJ1-3; no firm D call. The CDR3 sequence is 11 residues long. V lost 10 bases to trimming and J lost 9 bases, with 13 bases between them. CDR3 loop: CANRMRGTIYF. In nucleotides, the CDR3 is TGTGCCAACCGTATGCGGGGCACCATATATTTT.

This clonotype was observed a handful of times. The J gene is TRBJ2-1, the V gene TRBV3-1; 13 positions agree with TRBD2. Trimming took 2 bases from V and 4 from J; bases not matched to a gene: 11. The length of the CDR3 is 19 residues. CDR1 is LGHDT and CDR2 is YNNKEL in the germline V gene (reference sequence). The CDR3 DNA reads as TGTGCCAGCAGCCAACTAGGCGGGACTAGCGGGATTCGATACAATGAGCAGTTCTTC. Residues: CASSQLGGTSGIRYNEQFF.

The rearrangement joins TRBV14 to TRBJ1-1; TRBD1 matches at 10 bases. The CDR3 has 16 residues. Germline-derived CDR1 and CDR2 are SGHDN and FVKESK. J gave up 5 bases and V 1 base, and 7 bases lay outside the gene matches. As DNA, the CDR3 is TGTGCCAGCAGCCAAGTCTTCCGACAGGGGGCGACTGAAGCTTTCTTT. Protein sequence: CASSQVFRQGATEAFF.

There are many counts of this clonotype. J is TRBJ2-3 and V is TRBV10-3, with 13 bases that match TRBD2. Trimming cost V 9 bases and J 6 bases; bases outside gene matches: 9. CDR1 is ENHRY and CDR2 is SYGVKD in the germline V gene. This CDR3 spans 15 amino acids. The CDR3 sequence: CAIAGTSGIRDTQYF. As DNA, the CDR3 is TGTGCCATTGCGGGGACTAGCGGGATCCGCGATACGCAGTATTTT.

The CDR3 loop reads CASSYSRLGNEQFF. In DNA form, the CDR3 reads TGTGCCAGCAGTTACTCGAGATTGGGCAATGAGCAGTTCTTC. This chain uses TRBV6-5 with TRBJ2-1; no reliable D call. The V gene lost 0 bases and the J gene lost 6 bases, with 9 bases spanning the gap. The CDR3 is 14 residues long. Looked up from germline, CDR1 is MNHEY and CDR2 is SVGAGI.

This clonotype was found many times. The V call is TRBV11-1, the J call TRBJ1-2; the D is unclear. The CDR3 consists of 14 residues. Germline V gene sequence: CDR1 SGHAT, CDR2 FQDESV (reference sequence). V dropped 3 bases and J dropped 2 bases, with 10 bases sitting between them. The CDR3 here is CASSFAQLNYGYTF. CDR3 nucleotide sequence: TGTGCCAGCAGCTTCGCCCAGTTAAACTATGGCTACACCTTC.

This clonotype was found many times. The rearrangement links TRBV6-2 or TRBV6-3 to TRBJ2-7, with a tentative D call TRBD2 (5 bases). V gave up 0 bases and J gave up 2 bases, with 14 bases separating them. The CDR3 consists of 16 residues. Germline-derived CDR1 and CDR2 are MNHEY and SVGEGT. CDR3 residues: CASSYSNPSLAYEQYF. In DNA form, the CDR3 reads TGTGCCAGCAGTTACTCGAATCCTAGCCTCGCCTACGAGCAGTACTTC.

The chain combines TRBV5-1 with TRBJ1-1, with D possibly TRBD1 on 5 matching bases. CDR1 is SGHRS and CDR2 is YFSETQ in the germline V gene. This CDR3 comprises 17 residues. Trimming shortened V by 4 bases and J by 1 base, and 20 bases separated the two germline ends. DNA for the CDR3: TGCGCCAGCAGCAGCCAGGGATGGGGCGAACCGAACACTGAAGCTTTCTTT. This translates into CASSSQGWGEPNTEAFF.

This clonotype was seen at least ten times. The chain is built from TRBV20-1 and TRBJ2-1; 9 nucleotides agree with TRBD2. J lost 4 bases, V lost 3 bases, and 16 bases had no gene match. Per the germline V gene, CDR1 is DFQATT and CDR2 is SNEGSKA (reference sequence). This CDR3 comprises 18 residues. In DNA form, the CDR3 reads TGCAGTGCTAGGGACAGCGCGGGAGGGGGTAATGGGTACAATGAGCAGTTCTTC. Translated, it gives CSARDSAGGGNGYNEQFF.

This clonotype occurred many times. This chain joins TRBV5-1 and TRBJ1-2; possibly TRBD1 for D (5 bases). Trimming removed 0 bases from V and 8 bases from J, with 8 bases in between. The CDR3 is 12 amino acids. Looked up from germline, CDR1 is SGHRS and CDR2 is YFSETQ. The CDR3 DNA reads TGCGCCAGCAGCTTGGAAGGGGACGGCTACACCTTC. Encoded protein: CASSLEGDGYTF.

The chain recombines TRBV6-1 with TRBJ2-7; D possibly uses TRBD1 or TRBD2 (5 bases each). V was clipped by 5 bases and J by 6 bases, with 23 bases between them. The CDR3 has 16 amino acids. Germline V CDR1 and CDR2: MNHNS, SASEGT. The CDR3 protein is CASSTTSPGPFREQYF. CDR3 bases: TGTGCCAGCAGTACCACAAGTCCGGGACCCTTCCGCGAGCAGTACTTC.